This TCR beta chain was identified in a study of blood T cells in healthy people across ages (dated by TCRdb to the mid-2010s). The study in broad terms: In model experiments, template switching captured roughly one uniquely barcoded TCR beta cDNA molecule for every two T cells. To avoid experimental bias, donors of different ages were randomly spread across the sequencing lanes. The donors were split into four age groups: young (average about 15 years), middle-aged (nearly 40), aged (approximately 60) and long-lived (approximately 80). For two donors (one aged 18 to 30 and one aged 80 or older), the study analyzed two additional independent replicas of 1 million unique cDNA reads from the same blood draw. Using deep sequencing normalized with unique cDNA molecular identifiers, the study measured how TCR beta repertoire diversity changes with age.

V drops 0 bases and J drops 3 bases, leaving 9 bases in between. The CDR3 starts with the cysteine, ends with the phenylalanine, and has 15 residues. Kept here is only the CDR3 DNA, which spans 45 bases and is read in frame from base 1. Via the germline V gene, CDR1 is SGHTA and CDR2 FQGNSA. Points on this clonotype: Its antigen remains undetermined. Base qualities are not at hand, and no much larger clone is one base apart.

The 39 donors, aged roughly 6 to 95 years, were systemically healthy Caucasian individuals from Russia. Each donor gave about 9.8 milliliters of peripheral blood, drawn into EDTA-treated Vacutainer tubes. Ficoll-Paque density-gradient centrifugation was used to isolate PBMCs, with at least 6.5 million per sample. Total RNA, at least 5 micrograms per sample, was extracted from PBMCs with Trizol reagent. The percentages of naive CD45RAhigh/CD27high T cells were determined by flow cytometry on a PBMC aliquot from every donor. What the study reported, not specific to this receptor: As age increased, observed TCR beta diversity per million T cells dropped in a roughly linear way, and a significant reduction was already evident by age 40. Compared with the aged group, the long-lived group had more naive CD4+ T cells, fewer expanded clones and increased TCR diversity, a pattern suggesting age selection. A strong correlation was found between observed TCR beta diversity and the percentage of naive T cells measured by flow cytometry. Bulk unsorted PBMC profiling prevented conclusive comparison of naive and antigen-experienced compartments. Total diversity estimates from one million sequenced T cells were considered lower bounds and underestimates. Donor CMV infection status was unknown, potentially confounding age-related changes in expanded clonotypes.

Receptor libraries were prepared by 5' RACE. The listed sequencing device is Illumina HiSeq 2500. A second PCR of roughly 7 to 11 cycles was performed with a sample-barcoded 5' primer and a J-beta primer mix. Each TCR beta cDNA molecule received a unique molecular identifier from a template-switch 5' adaptor carrying 12 random nucleotides. Each sample yielded at least 3 million CDR3-containing paired-end reads. The Mint cDNA synthesis kit, primed by a TRBC-specific oligonucleotide, was used to synthesize first-strand cDNA from all RNA. After uracil-DNA glycosylase treatment, a first 18-cycle PCR used universal primers M1SS and BC2_uni_R on all cDNA. In the authors' own workflow: Each sample was normalized by randomly selecting 1 million high-quality reads, each carrying a distinct molecular identifier. Instead of being binned into consensus sequences, reads with shared molecular identifiers were discarded. MiTCR, set to a Q25 quality threshold and the strictest error-elimination algorithm, was used for CDR3 identification, clonotype clustering and error correction. A nonparametric unseen species model using Euler transformation provided a lower-bound estimate of total TCR beta diversity. The public reads were quality trimmed at Q25 with fastp and then assembled into clones with MiXCR by TCRdb, keeping productive beta chains. Identical CDR3 proteins give one entry, which carries the most common genes and DNA. Here the V and J calls rest on TCRdb's processing, not on the authors' analysis. The sample table shows 1,500,000 or so distinct CDR3 sequences, and approximately 43% are seen once. Roughly 3.7% of the sample comes from the top ten.

This TCR was sampled from a woman in her late teens or twenties in good health. This chain is built from TRBV7-2 and TRBJ1-5; TRBD1 is possibly the D segment (6 matching bases). Sequenced sample: blood. The DNA reads TGTGCCAGCAGCTTAGCGGGGGCAGCCAATCAGCCCCAGCATTTT. Its coded protein is CASSLAGAANQPQHF. Beyond the CDR3, the reference TRBV7-2 and TRBJ1-5 genes provide the residues; the full variable domain reads: GAGVSQSPSNKVTEKGKDVELRCDPISGHTALYWYRQSLGQGLEFLIYFQGNSAPDKSGLPSDRFSAERTGGSVSTLTIQRTQQEDSAVYLCASSLAGAANQPQHFGDGTRLSIL.